This T cell receptor (beta chain) was captured by sequencing in a study of OX40 agonist ivuxolimab in advanced cancers. The study's findings and limits: The study did not work out the antigen specificity of the expanded peripheral T cells. At 0.1 to 3.0 mg/kg and by week 6, clonal expansion occurred in CD4+ and CD8+ blood T cells.

Notes on this clone: The antigen is undetermined.

The table came from immunoSEQ multiplex PCR; TCRdb's copy has only in-frame clones and leaves some out. This sample yields nearly 45,000 clones, of which about 89% are seen a single time; roughly 16% belongs to the top ten. At baseline, cycle 4 day 1, and cycle 7 day 1, blood was sampled. The CDR3 has 15 amino acids. After removal of 7 bases from V and 2 bases from J, the junction contained 6 bases not matched to a gene. Germline CDR1 and CDR2: SGHTA and FQGNSA. The chain carries TRBV7-2 and TRBJ2-1, with 9 positions matching TRBD2. Sequencing used CD4+ or CD8+ T cells sorted from blood, obtained in a trial of the OX40 agonist ivuxolimab. This clonotype was sampled from an adult with an advanced solid tumor such as melanoma, head and neck, liver or kidney cancer. The CDR3 sequence is CASNPIAGAYNEQFF. In DNA form, the CDR3 reads TGTGCCAGCAACCCAATAGCGGGAGCCTACAATGAGCAGTTCTTC.